Below, 11 T cell receptor beta chains from the same sample are listed, as sequenced in a study of cytomegalovirus exposure and HLA in healthy donors. The study ran its PCR with 60 Vbeta and 13 Jbeta primers. The method was immunoSEQ multiplex PCR; TCRdb's version includes in-frame clones alone and lacks a portion of them. The sample records 90,000 to 150,000 clones, 75% to 90% being singletons. The sequenced sample was PBMCs. These receptors were obtained from a man aged 45-60 years in good health and CMV-seronegative.

The V call is TRBV7-9, the J call TRBJ1-3; TRBD1 is a possible D gene (6 bases). Germline V CDR1 and CDR2: SEHNR, FQNEAQ (reference sequence). The V end was cut by 0 bases, the J end by 8 bases, with 14 bases between. The CDR3 covers 15 residues. For the CDR3, the DNA is TGTGCCAGCAGCTTAGCGCCGAAGGGGGAAGACACCATATATTTT. Protein product: CASSLAPKGEDTIYF.

This clone occurred once. V usage is TRBV7-9 and J usage is TRBJ2-1, with a weak D call TRBD1 (6 bases). Trimming shortened V by 0 bases and J by 5 bases, and 20 bases separated the two germline ends. CDR1 and CDR2 from the germline V gene are SEHNR and FQNEAQ (reference sequence). The CDR3 length is 18 residues. CDR3: CASSLAIGANRADNEQFF. DNA for the CDR3: TGTGCCAGCAGCTTAGCGATCGGGGCGAACAGGGCCGACAATGAGCAGTTCTTC.

This chain links TRBV27 with TRBJ2-1; 9 positions match TRBD2. Germline CDR1 MNHEY, CDR2 SMNVEV (reference sequence). This CDR3 is 19 amino acids long. V was clipped by 5 bases and J by 0 bases; unmatched bases: 14. The CDR3: CASSALSGGPASSYNEQFF. In DNA form, the CDR3 reads TGTGCCAGCAGTGCACTTAGCGGGGGCCCGGCTAGCTCCTACAATGAGCAGTTCTTC.

The chain has TRBV5-4 and TRBJ2-7, with 9 nucleotides matching TRBD2. Looked up from germline, CDR1 is SGHNT and CDR2 is YYREEE (reference sequence). After removal of 4 bases from V and 3 bases from J, the junction contained 8 bases not matched to a gene. CDR3 length: 15 amino acids. The CDR3 region has the DNA TGTGCCAGCAGCAAAGCCGGGACTAGCCACTACGAGCAGTACTTC. Translating gives CASSKAGTSHYEQYF.

The J gene is TRBJ1-6, the V gene TRBV7-2; TRBD1 matches 7 bases. The V gene's germline CDR1 is SGHTA and CDR2 FQGNSA. The V segment lost 5 bases and the J segment 8 bases; nucleotides outside the gene matches: 3. The CDR3 has 13 amino acids. The CDR3 here is CASSITGDSPLHF. CDR3 in DNA: TGTGCCAGCAGCATTACAGGGGATTCACCCCTCCACTTT.

The chain has TRBV27 and TRBJ2-6, with 10 bases lining up with TRBD1. Germline CDR1 is MNHEY and CDR2 is SMNVEV (reference sequence). Trimming removed 8 bases from V and 4 bases from J; junction bases left unmatched: 8. The CDR3 covers 16 residues. The CDR3: CASGDRGRGGANVLTF. DNA of the CDR3: TGTGCCAGCGGAGACAGGGGGCGGGGGGGGGCCAACGTCCTGACTTTC.

The J gene is TRBJ2-7, the V gene TRBV13, with D tentatively TRBD2 (5 bases). This CDR3 has 14 residues. Germline CDR1 PRHDT, CDR2 FYEKMQ (reference sequence). The V end lost 0 bases, the J end lost 4 bases, and 10 bases lay between the germline ends. DNA for the CDR3: TGTGCCAGCAGCTTAGGACCCCGGAGGTACGAGCAGTACTTC. Encoded protein: CASSLGPRRYEQYF.

V and J are TRBV5-1 and TRBJ2-4; D possibly corresponds to TRBD1 (5 bases). The germline V gene has CDR1 SGHRS and CDR2 YFSETQ. Trimming took off 0 bases at V and 0 bases at J, with 7 bases between the two ends. The CDR3 contains 15 residues. CDR3 sequence: CASSLGTQAKNIQYF. DNA for the CDR3: TGCGCCAGCAGCTTGGGGACACAAGCCAAAAACATTCAGTACTTC.

The V gene is TRBV6-5, the J gene TRBJ1-2; TRBD1 matches 12 bases. The CDR3 totals 15 residues. From germline, CDR1 is MNHEY and CDR2 SVGAGI. With V trimmed by 0 bases and J by 7 bases, 3 bases remained unmatched. The CDR3 DNA sequence: TGTGCCAGCAGTTACTCGGGACAGGGGGCGTTTGGCTACACCTTC. It yields the protein CASSYSGQGAFGYTF.

The chain is built from TRBV11-3 and TRBJ2-5, with D possibly being TRBD1 (5 bases). This CDR3 has 14 amino acids. The V and J ends lost 2 bases and 4 bases respectively, with 11 bases between them. Germline V gene lookup returns CDR1 SGHNT and CDR2 YENEEA. CDR3 nucleotides: TGTGCCAGCAGCTTACGGGCCCAGGGAGAGACCCAGTACTTC. Amino acid sequence: CASSLRAQGETQYF.

This sequence joins TRBV7-8 and TRBJ2-5; perhaps TRBD1 as D (5 bases). The CDR3 has 13 amino acids. V was shortened by 6 bases and J by 2 bases, with 10 bases between the two germline ends. The germline gives CDR1 SGHVS, CDR2 FQNEAQ. CDR3 coding DNA: TGTGCCAGCAGAGGACACGGACAAGAGACCCAGTACTTC. Protein: CASRGHGQETQYF.